This T cell receptor beta chain was captured by sequencing in a study of blood T cell dynamics during melanoma immunotherapy. Turning to the study itself: Metastatic melanoma patients received first-line pembrolizumab or nivolumab plus ipilimumab. Points from the study as a whole: PBMC repertoires of eventual disease-control patients split at W3 into clonality or diversity gains.

Sequenced by immunoSEQ multiplex PCR; TCRdb stores in-frame clones only, minus some. The sample yields roughly 10,000 clones, approximately 85% seen once. Time point defined: pre-treatment baseline. Sampling occurred pretreatment (T0) and at week 3 (W3), after cycle one of checkpoint blockade. No patient had earlier systemic cancer treatment, concurrent immunosuppressants, or another active cancer. The germline V and J ends were trimmed by 5 bases and 8 bases, with 9 bases remaining between them. Germline V gene data show CDR1 as LNHDA and CDR2 as SQIVND (reference sequence). The CDR3 sequence is 11 residues long. This clone was counted between two and nine times. Its antigen is unknown.

The sequence was collected from a human donor with melanoma. This chain uses TRBV19 with TRBJ1-2; TRBD1 might be the D (5 bases). The source material was blood, sampled from a patient treated with checkpoint blockade. CDR3 region: CASSDWGGYTF. CDR3 in DNA: TGTGCCAGTAGTGACTGGGGCGGCTACACCTTC.